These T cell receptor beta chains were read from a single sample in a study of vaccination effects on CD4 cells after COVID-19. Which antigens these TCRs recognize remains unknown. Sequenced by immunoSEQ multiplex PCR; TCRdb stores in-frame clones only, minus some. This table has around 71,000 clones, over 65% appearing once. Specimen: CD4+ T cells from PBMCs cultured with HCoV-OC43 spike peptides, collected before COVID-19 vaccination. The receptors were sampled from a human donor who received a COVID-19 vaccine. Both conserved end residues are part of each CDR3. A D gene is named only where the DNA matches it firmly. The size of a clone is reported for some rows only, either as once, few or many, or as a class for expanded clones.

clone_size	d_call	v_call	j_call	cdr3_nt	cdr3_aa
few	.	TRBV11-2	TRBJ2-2	TGTGCCAGCAGCGGAGGGAGAGGGGAGCTGTTTTTT	CASSGGRGELFF
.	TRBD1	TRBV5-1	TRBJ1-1	TGCGCCAGCAGTCCAGGGGGTCCCACTGAAGCTTTCTTT	CASSPGGPTEAFF
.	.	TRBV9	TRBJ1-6	TGTGCCAGCAGCGTAGTCGGGGGCTATAATTCACCCCTCCACTTT	CASSVVGGYNSPLHF
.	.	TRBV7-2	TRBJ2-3	TGTGCCAGCAGCTTACAGGGCGGCACAGATACGCAGTATTTT	CASSLQGGTDTQYF
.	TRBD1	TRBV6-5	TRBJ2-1	TGTGCCAGCAGGCCAAGCCGGACAGGTCCCAATGAGCAGTTCTTC	CASRPSRTGPNEQFF
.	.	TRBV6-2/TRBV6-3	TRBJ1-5	TGTGCCAGCAGCCCTTGGGGGGGTAAGGGCAATCAGCCCCAGCATTTT	CASSPWGGKGNQPQHF
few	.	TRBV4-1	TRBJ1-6	TGCGCCAGCAGCCAAAGGGACTTATATTCACCCCTCCACTTT	CASSQRDLYSPLHF
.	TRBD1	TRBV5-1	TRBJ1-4	TGCGCCAGCAGCCCCCTGCCGGGGACAGGGTATGAAAAACTGTTTTTT	CASSPLPGTGYEKLFF
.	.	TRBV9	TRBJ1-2	TGTGCCAGCAGCGTAGGTCCAGCCAGTAACTATGGCTACACCTTC	CASSVGPASNYGYTF
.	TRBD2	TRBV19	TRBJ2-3	TGTGCCAGTAGTATAGGAGCGGGGCTTAGCACAGATACGCAGTATTTT	CASSIGAGLSTDTQYF
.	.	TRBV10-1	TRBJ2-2	TGCGCCAGCAGTGCGTTGGGAGGAACCGGGGAGCTGTTTTTT	CASSALGGTGELFF
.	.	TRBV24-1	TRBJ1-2	TGTGCCACCAGTGGCGGGGGTGGCTACACCTTC	CATSGGGGYTF
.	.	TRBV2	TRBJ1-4	TGTGCCAGCAGTGAAGACTGGGGCGCTAATGAAAAACTGTTTTTT	CASSEDWGANEKLFF
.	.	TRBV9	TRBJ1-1	TGTGCCAGCAGCGTATCCGGAGCTAACACTGAAGCTTTCTTT	CASSVSGANTEAFF
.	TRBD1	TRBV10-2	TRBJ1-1	TGCGCCAGCAGTGGGACAGGGACCACTGAAGCTTTCTTT	CASSGTGTTEAFF
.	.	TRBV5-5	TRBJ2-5	TGTGCCAGCAGCTTGTACGGCGAGGAGACCCAGTACTTC	CASSLYGEETQYF
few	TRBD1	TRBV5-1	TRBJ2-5	TGCGCCAGCAGCGGTGATCAGGGGGCCCAAGAGACCCAGTACTTC	CASSGDQGAQETQYF
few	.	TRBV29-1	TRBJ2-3	TGCAGCGTTGTGTGGGACGCGGATACGCAGTATTTT	CSVVWDADTQYF
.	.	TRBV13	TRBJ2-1	TGTGCCAGCAGCGCTCTGGGACGGGGGGCGGGCAATGAGCAGTTCTTC	CASSALGRGAGNEQFF
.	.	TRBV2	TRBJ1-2	TGTGCCAGCAGGATTGAAGGTGGGGGTGGCTACACCTTC	CASRIEGGGGYTF
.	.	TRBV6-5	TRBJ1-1	TGTGCCAGCAGTTACCAGGACGTGGGCACTGAAGCTTTCTTT	CASSYQDVGTEAFF
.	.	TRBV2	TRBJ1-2	TGTGCCAGCAGTGAAGCGCTTCGGGATGGCTACACCTTC	CASSEALRDGYTF
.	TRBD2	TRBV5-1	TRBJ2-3	TGCGCCAGCAGCTTGGATCTACCTAGCGGGGGCACAGATACGCAGTATTTT	CASSLDLPSGGTDTQYF
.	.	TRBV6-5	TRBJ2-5	TGTGCCAGCAGAGAGATGGTATGGGAGACCCAGTACTTC	CASREMVWETQYF
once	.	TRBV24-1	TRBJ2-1	TGTGCCACCAGTGACGGGAAATACAATGAGCAGTTCTTC	CATSDGKYNEQFF
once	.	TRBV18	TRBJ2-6	TGTGCCAGCTCACCGAGACCGATCTCTGGGGCCAACGTCCTGACTTTC	CASSPRPISGANVLTF
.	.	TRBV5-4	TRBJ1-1	TGTGCCAGCAGCTTGTTGGACAACACTGAAGCTTTCTTT	CASSLLDNTEAFF
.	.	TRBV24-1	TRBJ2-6	TGTGCCACCAGTGATTCCCTCGATCAGGGGAAATCTGGGGCCAACGTCCTGACTTTC	CATSDSLDQGKSGANVLTF